A single T cell receptor (beta chain) is shown here with its context. The antigen is undetermined. CDR1 is SEHNR, CDR2 FQNEAQ, per germline (reference sequence). Trimming shortened V by 2 bases and J by 6 bases, and 13 bases separated the two germline ends. This CDR3 contains 15 residues. This specimen comes from a study of cytomegalovirus exposure and HLA in healthy donors. Study-level background: The 95 to 150 validation repertoires, a later analysis reported, used the same platform as the roughly 710 first-cohort repertoires.

Separation from the approximately 690-subject first cohort characterized the roughly 130-subject validation cohort, to which the donors belonged. The assay was immunoSEQ multiplex PCR, and TCRdb's table has in-frame clones only and misses some. The sample lists 100,000 to 150,000 clones, roughly 93% occurring once. Overall study results and limits: TCR clusters originating in the first cohort tended to co-occur in the 120 validation repertoires, according to a later analysis. Researchers catalogued about 150 TCR beta chains as cytomegalovirus-associated.

The sample taken for sequencing was PBMCs. This chain connects TRBV7-9 to TRBJ1-4, with D uncertain. The receptor's source is a woman in her late teens or twenties in good health and CMV-seronegative. The CDR3 region has the DNA TGTGCCAGCAGCTTACGGGAGGGCCTTTATGAAAAACTGTTTTTT. Residues: CASSLREGLYEKLFF.